The next 5 T cell receptor beta chains were all read from a single sample in a study of a mutant IDH1 vaccine in newly diagnosed glioma. Their cognate antigens are unknown. Noted time point: week 35, safety follow-up. Vaccination comprised doses that each held 300 ug of mutant IDH1 20-mer peptide, plus topical imiquimod. The method was immunoSEQ multiplex PCR; TCRdb's version includes in-frame clones alone and lacks a portion of them. The data contain roughly 30,000 clones, 81% of them seen just once; the ten biggest clones take up about 16%. This material consisted of PBMCs, taken from a glioma patient whose treatment included an IDH1 peptide vaccine. The receptors come from a young man with glioma.

This chain joins TRBV5-1 and TRBJ1-1, with a weak D call TRBD1 (5 bases). The CDR3 loop spans 16 amino acids. V gave up 4 bases and J gave up 1 base, with 17 bases separating them. From germline, CDR1 is SGHRS and CDR2 YFSETQ. The CDR3: CASSPGGRDPNTEAFF. The CDR3 DNA follows: TGCGCCAGCAGCCCTGGCGGTCGGGACCCGAACACTGAAGCTTTCTTT.

The rearrangement uses TRBV7-2 and TRBJ2-7; TRBD2 matches 8 bases. The CDR3 is 15 residues long. Germline CDR1 is SGHTA and CDR2 is FQGNSA. The trim removed 2 bases at V and 2 bases at J, leaving 5 bases unmatched. The CDR3 reads CASSLLVSGAYEQYF. DNA for the CDR3: TGTGCCAGCAGCTTATTGGTTAGCGGGGCCTACGAGCAGTACTTC.

The CDR3 loop is CSVDEGLEAFF. CDR3 nucleotides: TGCAGCGTTGATGAGGGGCTTGAAGCTTTCTTT. This chain connects TRBV29-1 to TRBJ1-1, with D possibly being TRBD1 (5 bases). The CDR3 contains 11 residues. Germline V gene data show CDR1 as SQVTM and CDR2 as ANQGSEA. V gave up 3 bases and J gave up 7 bases, with 9 bases separating them. Filled out from reference TRBV29-1 and TRBJ1-1, the complete variable domain reads SAVISQKPSRDICQRGTSLTIQCQVDSQVTMMFWYRQQPGQSLTLIATANQGSEATYESGFVIDKFPISRPNLTFSTLTVSNMSPEDSSIYLCSVDEGLEAFFGQGTRLTVV.

The rearrangement joins TRBV5-1 to TRBJ1-1; the D is unclear. CDR3 length: 15 amino acids. Between the trimmed V and J ends, which lost 3 bases and 3 bases, there was a span of 15 bases. Looked up from germline, CDR1 is SGHRS and CDR2 is YFSETQ. CDR3 bases: TGCGCCAGCAGCTGGGGTCGTAGCACCGACACTGAAGCTTTCTTT. This sequence encodes CASSWGRSTDTEAFF.

The count of this clone is one. The chain combines TRBV7-2 with TRBJ1-2, with 8 bases identical to TRBD1. Germline CDR1 SGHTA, CDR2 FQGNSA. The V and J ends lost 2 bases and 8 bases, in that order; junction bases with no gene match: 10. The CDR3 is 15 residues long. The CDR3 protein is CASSLSHTGGKGYTF. For the CDR3, the DNA is TGTGCCAGCAGCTTAAGTCATACAGGGGGAAAAGGCTACACCTTC.